This TCR beta chain was profiled in a study of patients and donors after allogeneic stem cell transplantation. The V and J ends lost 0 bases and 0 bases respectively, with 9 bases between them. This CDR3 spans 15 amino acids. CDR1 is SGHRS and CDR2 is YFSETQ in the germline V gene. TCRdb re-analysed the RT-PCR reads in MiXCR, keeping a single row per CDR3 protein. The profile shows some 230,000 distinct CDR3 sequences, roughly an eighth of them singletons. This TCR derives from a human donor who was either an allogeneic HSCT recipient or a stem cell or donor lymphocyte infusion donor (not recorded which). It is not recorded whose cells these are; they may come from a transplant donor. This rearrangement joins TRBV5-1 to TRBJ1-2; D is undetermined. Specimen: blood, either unsorted or a sorted T cell fraction (not recorded which). The CDR3 is CASSLVSSANYGYTF. CDR3 in DNA: TGCGCCAGCAGCTTGGTTAGCAGCGCTAACTATGGCTACACCTTC.